These 14 T cell receptor beta chains originate from one sample sequenced in a study of cytomegalovirus exposure and HLA in healthy donors. The study ran its PCR with 60 Vbeta and 13 Jbeta primers. TCRdb's copy holds only in-frame clones and misses some; the assay was immunoSEQ multiplex PCR. The data hold about 210,000 clones, with 86% observed a single time. The sample taken for sequencing was PBMCs. These receptor sequences come from a woman under 40 in good health and CMV-seronegative.

The rearrangement joins TRBV7-2 to TRBJ1-1; possible D gene TRBD1, 6 bases. V was clipped by 8 bases and J by 3 bases, with 16 bases between them. This CDR3 is 14 amino acids long. CDR1 and CDR2 from the germline V gene are SGHTA and FQGNSA. The CDR3, as DNA: TGTGCCAGCGGGCGGGCAGGGGTGGACACTGAAGCTTTCTTT. This encodes CASGRAGVDTEAFF.

This chain connects TRBV6-6 to TRBJ1-2, with a tentative D call TRBD1 (6 bases). The CDR3 has 15 residues. Germline loops: CDR1 MNHNY, CDR2 SVGAGI (reference sequence). The V end lost 4 bases, the J end lost 2 bases, and 14 bases lay between the germline ends. The CDR3 nucleotides read TGTGCCAGCAGTTCCCCCTTGGACAGCAACTATGGCTACACCTTC. Translated: CASSSPLDSNYGYTF.

The chain employs TRBV7-2 and TRBJ2-7; 10 bases fit TRBD1. J was trimmed by 2 bases and V by 5 bases; bases with no gene match: 6. Per the germline V gene, CDR1 is SGHTA and CDR2 is FQGNSA. CDR3 size: 15 residues. CDR3 region: CASSEYGTGAYEQYF. CDR3 bases: TGTGCCAGCAGCGAATACGGGACAGGGGCCTACGAGCAGTACTTC.

Notes on this clone: This likely comes from a read error, as the CDR3 has no conserved phenylalanine or tryptophan at its end. This chain connects TRBV28 to TRBJ2-7; D is possibly TRBD2 (6 bases). Germline loops: CDR1 MDHEN, CDR2 SYDVKM. The CDR3 sequence is 12 residues long. The germline V and J ends were trimmed by 6 bases and 3 bases, with 9 bases remaining between them. CDR3 loop: CASRGGNYEQYL. The CDR3 DNA follows: TGTGCCAGCAGGGGGGGAAACTACGAGCAGTACCTC.

This clone was counted a single time. The chain couples TRBV9 to TRBJ2-3, with TRBD1 as a possible D gene (5 bases). From germline, CDR1 is SGDLS and CDR2 YYNGEE. The CDR3 loop spans 14 amino acids. V was cut by 1 base and J by 2 bases, with 8 bases left in between. CDR3 sequence reads: CASSVRQYTDTQYF. CDR3 in DNA: TGTGCCAGCAGCGTAAGACAGTACACAGATACGCAGTATTTT. The whole variable domain, filled in from reference TRBV9 and TRBJ2-3, reads DSGVTQTPKHLITATGQRVTLRCSPRSGDLSVYWYQQSLDQGLQFLIQYYNGEERAKGNILERFSAQQFPDLHSELNLSSLELGDSALYFCASSVRQYTDTQYFGPGTRLTVL.

The V call is TRBV2, the J call TRBJ2-1, with TRBD1 matching over 7 bases. The CDR3 is 18 residues long. From germline, CDR1 is SNHLY and CDR2 FYNNEI. With V trimmed by 5 bases and J by 1 base, 14 bases remained unmatched. CDR3: CASSPGTDSLPSYNEQFF. DNA of the CDR3: TGTGCCAGCAGTCCTGGGACAGATTCCCTTCCTTCCTACAATGAGCAGTTCTTC.

This rearrangement joins TRBV6-4 to TRBJ2-3, with D possibly TRBD2 on 7 matching bases. Germline V gives CDR1 MRHNA, CDR2 SNTAGT. The germline V and J ends were trimmed by 7 bases and 3 bases, with 14 bases remaining between them. This CDR3 comprises 14 residues. The CDR3 DNA sequence: TGTGCCAGCAATGGGGGGGGGCTAACAGATACGCAGTATTTT. Protein: CASNGGGLTDTQYF.

V is TRBV4-2 and J is TRBJ1-2; maybe TRBD1 (5 bases). Germline CDR1 is LGHNA and CDR2 is YNFKEQ. V dropped 3 bases and J dropped 8 bases, with 22 bases sitting between them. The CDR3 has 16 amino acids. Written as DNA, the CDR3 is TGTGCCAGCAGCCAGAGGGGCCAGGGAGGGGACGGAGGCTACACCTTC. It encodes CASSQRGQGGDGGYTF.

The chain recombines TRBV2 with TRBJ2-5; perhaps TRBD1 as D (6 bases). Germline CDR1 SNHLY, CDR2 FYNNEI. Trimming took 5 bases from V and 1 from J, leaving 11 bases between them. This CDR3 has 14 residues. The CDR3 DNA reads as TGTGCCAGCAGTTCTCGGACAGCCCAAGAGACCCAGTACTTC. Its protein product is CASSSRTAQETQYF. Supplemented by reference TRBV2 and TRBJ2-5, the full variable domain reads EPEVTQTPSHQVTQMGQEVILRCVPISNHLYFYWYRQILGQKVEFLVSFYNNEISEKSEIFDDQFSVERPDGSNFTLKIRSTKLEDSAMYFCASSSRTAQETQYFGPGTRLLVL.

The chain combines TRBV28 with TRBJ2-1; TRBD2 matches at 9 bases. Germline CDR1 is MDHEN and CDR2 is SYDVKM. Trimming at V came to 5 bases and at J to 0 bases, leaving 2 bases not matched to a gene. This CDR3 region has 15 residues. The CDR3 region has the DNA TGTGCCAGCAGTATAGCGGGGGCCTCCTACAATGAGCAGTTCTTC. This encodes CASSIAGASYNEQFF.

V gene TRBV28 combines with J gene TRBJ2-7; 9 positions match TRBD1. Losses at the gene ends were 3 bases for V and 3 bases for J; bases not matched to a gene: 3. Germline CDR1 MDHEN, CDR2 SYDVKM. CDR3 length equals 14 residues. The CDR3 DNA follows: TGTGCCAGCAGTTTGGTGGGACAGGGCTACGAGCAGTACTTC. It specifies CASSLVGQGYEQYF.

The chain combines TRBV19 with TRBJ1-1; tentatively, D is TRBD1 (6 bases). V gave up 6 bases and J gave up 8 bases, with 22 bases separating them. Germline V gives CDR1 LNHDA, CDR2 SQIVND (reference sequence). The CDR3 runs 15 residues. This chain's CDR3 is CASSPIGQGSPEAFF. CDR3 bases: TGTGCCAGTAGCCCTATTGGTCAGGGGAGCCCAGAAGCTTTCTTT.

This clone was recorded only once. The rearrangement joins TRBV18 to TRBJ1-5, with D perhaps TRBD1 (5 bases). Trimming stripped 2 bases from V and 5 bases from J, with 10 bases between. Germline CDR1 reads KGHSH; CDR2 reads LQKENI. There are 14 residues in the CDR3. The CDR3, as DNA: TGTGCCAGCTCACCAGCGGGGGAACATCAGCCCCAGCATTTT. This translates into CASSPAGEHQPQHF.

The chain has TRBV9 and TRBJ1-1, with D perhaps matching TRBD1 (6 bases). The CDR3 length is 17 residues. CDR1 is SGDLS and CDR2 is YYNGEE in the germline V gene. V gave up 2 bases and J gave up 2 bases, with 19 bases separating them. CDR3 protein: CASSVEGGAVGNTEAFF. The CDR3 bases are TGTGCCAGCAGCGTCGAAGGGGGGGCTGTAGGAAACACTGAAGCTTTCTTT.